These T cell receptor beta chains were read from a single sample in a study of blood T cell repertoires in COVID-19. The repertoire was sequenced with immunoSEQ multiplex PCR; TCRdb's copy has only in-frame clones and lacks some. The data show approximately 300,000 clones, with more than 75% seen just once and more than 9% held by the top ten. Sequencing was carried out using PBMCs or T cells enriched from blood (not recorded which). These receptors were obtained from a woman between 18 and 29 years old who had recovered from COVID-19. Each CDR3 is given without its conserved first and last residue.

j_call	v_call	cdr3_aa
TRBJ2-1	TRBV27	ASSSLNSGRNNEQF
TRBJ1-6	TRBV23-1	ASSLPRYSSYNSPLH
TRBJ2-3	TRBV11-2	ASSHRTDTQY
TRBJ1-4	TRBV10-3	AISTGTNEKLF
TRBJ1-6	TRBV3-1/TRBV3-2	ASSQPGGGNSPLH
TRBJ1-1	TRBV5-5	ASSPIRGGRNTEAF
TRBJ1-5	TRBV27	ASSFGQGDQPQH
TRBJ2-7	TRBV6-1	ASSDAQAHYEQY
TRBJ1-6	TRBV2	ASTTRGNSPLH
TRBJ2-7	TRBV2	ASSTGGPYEQY
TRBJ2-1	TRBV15	ATSRRFAGGSNEQF
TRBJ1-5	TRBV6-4	ASSAQTGIDQPQH
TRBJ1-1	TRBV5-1	ASSPPPAGEMNTEAF
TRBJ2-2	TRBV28	ASSALAGGPFTGELF
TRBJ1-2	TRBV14	ASSQELLSTGLLYGYT
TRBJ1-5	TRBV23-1	ASSQSNFGQGSNQPQH
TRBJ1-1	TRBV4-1	ASSQVGQAIREP
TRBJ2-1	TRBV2	ASSEGPGDGTGEQF
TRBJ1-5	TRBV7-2	ASSVNSNQPQH
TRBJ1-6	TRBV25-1	ASSAGGYGDNSPLH
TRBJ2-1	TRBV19	ASSILQGAWGNEQF
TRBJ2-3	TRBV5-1	ASSPLAIDTDTQY
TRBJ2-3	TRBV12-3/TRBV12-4	ASSFGGTDTQY
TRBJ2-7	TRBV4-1	ASSQDPLGGGQY
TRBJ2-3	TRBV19	ASSMVAGGRGAQY
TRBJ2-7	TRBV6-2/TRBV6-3	ASSYTSAAYEQY
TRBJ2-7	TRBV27	ASSFRRTGTIYEQY
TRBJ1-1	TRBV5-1	ASSFSGVRDTEAF
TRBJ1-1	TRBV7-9	ASSSQGTEAF
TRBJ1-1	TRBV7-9	ASSLVLAAEAF
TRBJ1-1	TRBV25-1	ASSDIQGNTEAF
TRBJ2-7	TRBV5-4	ASSFGGGSSYEQY
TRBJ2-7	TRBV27	ASRRTGLGGEQY
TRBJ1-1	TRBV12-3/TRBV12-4	ASSYRVTSGAF
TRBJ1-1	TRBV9	ASSPHPGSPVSNTEAF
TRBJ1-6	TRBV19	ASSEGGSPLH
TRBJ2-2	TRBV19	ATLDRSSAGELF
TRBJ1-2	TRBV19	ASSNRDRKGSGYT
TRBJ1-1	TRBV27	ATQGLMNTEAF
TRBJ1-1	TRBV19	ASSSQGGTEAF
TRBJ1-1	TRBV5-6	ASSWGQVAFSEAF
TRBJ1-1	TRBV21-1	ASSEGTGVHPLIGEAF
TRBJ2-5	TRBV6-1	ASSEWGGRPDIRTQY
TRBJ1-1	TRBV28	ASSLGLWRGLGYTEAF
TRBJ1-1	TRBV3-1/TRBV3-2	ASSPYGGQGAAF
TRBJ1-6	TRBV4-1	ASSQEGGGWANSPLH